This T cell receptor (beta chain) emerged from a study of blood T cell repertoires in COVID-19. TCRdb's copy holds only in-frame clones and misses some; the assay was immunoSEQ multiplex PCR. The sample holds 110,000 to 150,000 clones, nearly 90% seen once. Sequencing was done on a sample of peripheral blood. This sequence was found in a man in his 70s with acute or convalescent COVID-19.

CDR3 sequence (DNA): TGTGCCACCAGCCCCACCAGAGGGAGGTTACCCTACAATGAGCAGTTCTTC. The encoded protein is CATSPTRGRLPYNEQFF. The chain uses TRBV24-1 and TRBJ2-1; weak D call: TRBD2 (6 bases). V dropped 7 bases and J dropped 2 bases, with 20 bases sitting between them. Per germline, CDR1 KGHDR and CDR2 SFDVKD. The CDR3 contains 17 residues.